What follows are 26 T cell receptor beta chains derived from one specimen sequenced in a study of T cell responses to AZD1222 COVID-19 vaccine. Using immunoSEQ multiplex PCR, the repertoire was profiled, and TCRdb retains in-frame clones only, with some absent. The sample lists about 170,000 clones, more than 80% occurring once. The input for sequencing was peripheral blood, taken on day 0 of AZD1222 vaccination. The receptors here all came from an adult in good health.

This chain uses TRBV29-1 with TRBJ1-5; TRBD1 matches 7 bases. CDR1 and CDR2 from the germline V gene are SQVTM and ANQGSEA. CDR3 length: 15 residues. V shed 7 bases, J shed 4 bases, and the junction held 13 bases outside the gene matches. As DNA, the CDR3 is TGCAGCGCGCAATCTGGGACAGACAGAAATCAGCCCCAGCATTTT. This translates into CSAQSGTDRNQPQHF.

This clone was found once. This chain connects TRBV5-1 to TRBJ2-2; D is perhaps TRBD1 or TRBD2 (5 bases each). Germline V CDR1 and CDR2: SGHRS, YFSETQ. This CDR3 has 16 amino acids. Trimming stripped 1 base from V and 2 bases from J, with 12 bases between. The CDR3 DNA reads as TGCGCCAGCAGCTTGAACGGGGCCCAAAACACCGGGGAGCTGTTTTTT. Its protein is CASSLNGAQNTGELFF.

V usage is TRBV6-1 and J usage is TRBJ2-1, with 13 bases identical to TRBD2. The CDR3 covers 18 residues. Germline trimming cut 2 bases from V and 7 bases from J; bases unmatched to any gene: 11. CDR1 and CDR2 (germline): MNHNS, SASEGT. The CDR3 loop reads CASSEPTVGLAGVNEQFF. In DNA form, the CDR3 reads TGTGCCAGCAGTGAACCAACAGTCGGACTAGCGGGAGTGAATGAGCAGTTCTTC.

The rearrangement uses TRBV6-1 and TRBJ2-7; possibly TRBD1 or TRBD2 for D (5 bases each). There are 15 residues in the CDR3. V was trimmed by 1 base and J by 6 bases, leaving 16 bases between them. Germline CDR1 MNHNS, CDR2 SASEGT. CDR3 DNA: TGTGCCAGCAGTGAAGAGTACCCTCCGAGGGGCGAGCAGTACTTC. This codes for CASSEEYPPRGEQYF.

The V gene is TRBV19, the J gene TRBJ2-7; possible D gene TRBD2, 5 bases. V lost 5 bases and J 3 bases, leaving 11 bases between the germline ends. CDR3 length: 13 amino acids. Germline V gives CDR1 LNHDA, CDR2 SQIVND (reference sequence). CDR3 residues: CASSPHEGYEQYF. CDR3 nucleotides: TGTGCCAGTAGTCCTCACGAGGGCTACGAGCAGTACTTC.

V is TRBV5-1 and J is TRBJ1-4; tentative D call: TRBD1 (6 bases). The CDR3 loop spans 16 amino acids. V lost 5 bases and J lost 8, with 22 bases in between. Per the germline V gene, CDR1 is SGHRS and CDR2 is YFSETQ. The CDR3: CASRPSLRGVGEKLFF. CDR3 DNA sequence: TGCGCCAGCAGACCTTCCCTCAGGGGAGTGGGGGAAAAACTGTTTTTT. Supplemented by reference TRBV5-1 and TRBJ1-4, the full variable domain reads KAGVTQTPRYLIKTRGQQVTLSCSPISGHRSVSWYQQTPGQGLQFLFEYFSETQRNKGNFPGRFSGRQFSNSRSEMNVSTLELGDSALYLCASRPSLRGVGEKLFFGSGTQLSVL.

A single count supports this clone. This rearrangement joins TRBV7-9 to TRBJ2-1; perhaps TRBD1 as D (6 bases). CDR1 and CDR2 (germline): SEHNR, FQNEAQ (reference sequence). CDR3 size: 17 residues. V lost 5 bases to trimming and J lost 4 bases, with 21 bases between them. The CDR3 spells CASSPGALGLGYNEQFF. CDR3 in DNA: TGTGCCAGCAGCCCAGGGGCCCTAGGCCTCGGGTACAATGAGCAGTTCTTC.

In this sample, this clone turned up once. The V and J genes are TRBV28 and TRBJ2-3, with 11 bases lining up with TRBD2. The CDR3 is made up of 16 amino acids. CDR1 is MDHEN and CDR2 is SYDVKM in the germline V gene. V trimming: 4 bases; J trimming: 3 bases; junction bases outside the gene matches: 6. CDR3 DNA sequence: TGTGCCAGCAGTTATTCTAGCGGGAGGATGACAGATACGCAGTATTTT. This sequence encodes CASSYSSGRMTDTQYF.

This clone was counted a few times. The chain uses TRBV11-2 and TRBJ1-1; TRBD1 agrees at 10 bases. V was pared by 6 bases and J by 0 bases, with 13 bases of the junction left unmatched. Germline V lookup: CDR1 SGHAT, CDR2 FQNNGV. The CDR3 extends over 18 amino acids. CDR3 sequence reads: CASSRTGTGAPMNTEAFF. The CDR3 DNA sequence: TGTGCCAGCAGTCGAACCGGGACAGGGGCCCCTATGAACACTGAAGCTTTCTTT.

The chain links TRBV4-1 to TRBJ1-2; a possible D gene is TRBD1 (6 bases). Trimming pared 4 bases from V and 0 bases from J, leaving 18 bases between. CDR1 MGHRA and CDR2 YSYEKL come from the germline V gene. The CDR3 spans 17 residues. The CDR3 loop is CASSPSAGESPNYGYTF. CDR3 bases: TGCGCCAGCAGCCCCAGCGCAGGGGAAAGTCCTAACTATGGCTACACCTTC.

This clone came up once. The chain has TRBV27 and TRBJ1-1; D is possibly TRBD1 (5 bases). Germline V gene data show CDR1 as MNHEY and CDR2 as SMNVEV (reference sequence). V was cut by 6 bases and J by 7 bases, with 15 bases left in between. The CDR3 is 13 amino acids. In DNA form, the CDR3 reads TGTGCCAGCAGAACCCTAACAGGCATTGAAGCTTTCTTT. Amino acid sequence: CASRTLTGIEAFF.

The genes are TRBV6-1 and TRBJ2-3, with TRBD2 matching over 11 bases. CDR1 and CDR2 from the germline V gene are MNHNS and SASEGT. The CDR3 sequence is 17 residues long. Trimming cost V 4 bases and J 2 bases; bases outside gene matches: 8. Written as DNA, the CDR3 is TGTGCCAGCAGTGTTCGACTAGCGGGACCCTACACAGATACGCAGTATTTT. Translation gives CASSVRLAGPYTDTQYF.

The chain is built from TRBV20-1 and TRBJ1-2; the D gene is possibly TRBD1 (6 bases). Per germline, CDR1 DFQATT and CDR2 SNEGSKA (reference sequence). CDR3 size: 11 residues. The CDR3 protein is CSATGQGGYTF. CDR3 DNA sequence: TGCAGCGCCACAGGTCAGGGGGGCTACACCTTC.

The gene calls are TRBV30 and TRBJ1-1; TRBD1 is a possible D gene (5 bases). Deletions cut 5 bases from V and 3 bases from J, with 13 bases between. CDR3 length equals 13 residues. The germline V gene has CDR1 GTSNPN and CDR2 SVGIG (reference sequence). CDR3 coding DNA: TGTGCCTGGGGTACCCGGGGGGACACTGAAGCTTTCTTT. Translating gives CAWGTRGDTEAFF.

This clone was observed a single time. The CDR3 nucleotides are TGCAGCGTTGCAAGACAGGGGAATGAGCAGTTCTTC. The encoded protein is CSVARQGNEQFF. The chain carries TRBV29-1 and TRBJ2-1, with 8 bases identical to TRBD1. The V and J ends lost 4 bases and 7 bases, in that order; junction bases with no gene match: 3. The germline CDR1 and CDR2 sequences are SQVTM and ANQGSEA. The length of the CDR3 is 12 residues.

The V gene is TRBV6-5, the J gene TRBJ2-7, with 12 bases that match TRBD1. This CDR3 has 15 amino acids. V trimming: 6 bases; J trimming: 4 bases; junction bases outside the gene matches: 7. Germline V CDR1 and CDR2: MNHEY, SVGAGI. The CDR3, as DNA: TGTGCCAGCAGGGGGGGGACAGGGGGCAAGTACGAGCAGTACTTC. Its protein is CASRGGTGGKYEQYF.

The J gene is TRBJ1-5, the V gene TRBV6-4, with TRBD1 as a possible D gene (6 bases). V lost 6 bases and J lost 0, with 12 bases in between. The germline V gene encodes CDR1 MRHNA and CDR2 SNTAGT. The CDR3 covers 15 residues. CDR3 sequence reads: CASRAGQFSNQPQHF. The CDR3 DNA reads TGTGCCAGCAGGGCGGGACAATTTAGCAATCAGCCCCAGCATTTT.

This chain uses TRBV25-1 with TRBJ2-7; D is perhaps TRBD1 (5 bases). The CDR3 runs 14 residues. Trimming left V 2 bases short and J 2 bases short, with 10 bases between. From germline, CDR1 is MGHDK and CDR2 SYGVNS. CDR3 loop: CASSEGAVAYEQYF. The CDR3 DNA follows: TGTGCCAGCAGTGAAGGGGCAGTTGCCTACGAGCAGTACTTC.

J is TRBJ1-5 and V is TRBV6-1; 8 nucleotides agree with TRBD1. The germline V gene encodes CDR1 MNHNS and CDR2 SASEGT. The V segment lost 3 bases and the J segment 5 bases; nucleotides outside the gene matches: 6. The CDR3 extends over 15 amino acids. The CDR3 DNA is TGTGCCAGCAGTGAGGACAGGGTGAGGGATCAGCCCCAGCATTTT. Its protein is CASSEDRVRDQPQHF.

The chain is built from TRBV29-1 and TRBJ2-5; D unclear. The CDR3 is made up of 13 amino acids. Germline CDR1 and CDR2: SQVTM and ANQGSEA. V was trimmed by 6 bases and J by 7 bases, leaving 18 bases between them. The CDR3 protein is CSVPAPVIATQYF. The DNA of the CDR3 is TGCAGCGTGCCCGCTCCGGTTATTGCGACCCAGTACTTC. Together with reference TRBV29-1 and TRBJ2-5, the CDR3 gives the full variable domain: SAVISQKPSRDICQRGTSLTIQCQVDSQVTMMFWYRQQPGQSLTLIATANQGSEATYESGFVIDKFPISRPNLTFSTLTVSNMSPEDSSIYLCSVPAPVIATQYFGPGTRLLVL.

J is TRBJ1-2 and V is TRBV3-1 (or the pseudogene TRBV3-2); D remains unclear. CDR3 length: 13 amino acids. Germline values: CDR1 LGHDT, CDR2 YNNKEL (reference sequence). Trimming took off 1 base at V and 0 bases at J, with 3 bases between the two ends. The CDR3 coding sequence is TGTGCCAGCAGCCAAGGGCCTAACTATGGCTACACCTTC. As protein: CASSQGPNYGYTF.

This chain connects TRBV21-1 to TRBJ1-1; the table's D call TRBD1 went unverified against the DNA. TRBV21-1 is shown as a pseudogene. The CDR3 runs to 15 residues. CDR3 DNA sequence: TGTGCCAGCAGCAAAGAGGTAACAGGTCGAGGCGGAGCTTTCTTT. This encodes CASSKEVTGRGGAFF.

V gene TRBV5-4 combines with J gene TRBJ1-5; no definite D call. Trimming shortened V by 0 bases and J by 4 bases, and 5 bases separated the two germline ends. Per the germline V gene, CDR1 is SGHNT and CDR2 is YYREEE (reference sequence). This CDR3 region has 13 residues. The CDR3: CASSLGQNQPQHF. As DNA, the CDR3 is TGTGCCAGCAGCTTGGGGCAGAATCAGCCCCAGCATTTT.

The rearrangement links TRBV19 to TRBJ1-1; 7 bases match TRBD1. CDR1 and CDR2 from the germline V gene are LNHDA and SQIVND (reference sequence). J gave up 11 bases and V 5 bases, and 8 bases lay outside the gene matches. The CDR3 runs 12 residues. The CDR3 reads CASSPGTDGAFF. The CDR3 DNA reads TGTGCCAGTAGTCCGGGGACAGATGGGGCTTTCTTT.

The chain couples TRBV3-1 (or the pseudogene TRBV3-2) to TRBJ1-1; TRBD1 might be the D (5 bases). V lost 4 bases to trimming and J lost 1 base, with 7 bases between them. Germline assignment: CDR1 LGHDT and CDR2 YNNKEL (reference sequence). The CDR3 consists of 13 residues. The CDR3 region has the DNA TGTGCCAGCAGCCGGGGACGGAACACTGAAGCTTTCTTT. It specifies CASSRGRNTEAFF.

The chain joins TRBV12-5 to TRBJ1-5, with TRBD1 as a possible D gene (5 bases). Looked up from germline, CDR1 is LGHNT and CDR2 is FRNRAP. Trimming left V 5 bases short and J 5 bases short, with 13 bases between. CDR3 length equals 14 residues. The DNA of the CDR3 is TGTGCTAGTGGTGTGGGGCAGGGCCATCAGCCCCAGCATTTT. It translates to CASGVGQGHQPQHF.